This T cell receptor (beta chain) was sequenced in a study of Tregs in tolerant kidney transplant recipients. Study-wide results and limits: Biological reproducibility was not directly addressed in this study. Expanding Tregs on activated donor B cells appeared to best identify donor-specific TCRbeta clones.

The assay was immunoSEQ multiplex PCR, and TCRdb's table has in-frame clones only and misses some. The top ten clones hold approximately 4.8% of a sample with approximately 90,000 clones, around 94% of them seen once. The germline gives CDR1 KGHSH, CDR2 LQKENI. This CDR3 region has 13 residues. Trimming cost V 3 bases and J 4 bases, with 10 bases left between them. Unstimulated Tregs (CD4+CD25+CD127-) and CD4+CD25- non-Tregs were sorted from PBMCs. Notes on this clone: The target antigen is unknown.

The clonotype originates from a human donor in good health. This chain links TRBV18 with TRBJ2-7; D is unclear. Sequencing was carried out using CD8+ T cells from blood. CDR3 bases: TGTGCCAGCTCACCCAGGTCGATATACGAGCAGTACTTC. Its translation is CASSPRSIYEQYF.